This T cell receptor (beta chain) came from a study of T cell changes during pregnancy in multiple sclerosis. Repertoires were generated with immunoSEQ multiplex PCR, while TCRdb's copy carries only in-frame clones and drops some. The table has about 62,000 clones, roughly 92% seen once. This CDR3 spans 13 amino acids. V lost 3 bases, J lost 5 bases, and 12 bases lay in between. CDR1 is SGDLS and CDR2 is YYNGEE in the germline V gene. The chain carries TRBV9 and TRBJ2-7; D is undetermined. Material: CD8+ T cells from peripheral blood mononuclear cells, obtained in the second trimester of pregnancy. The origin of this receptor is a female donor with multiple sclerosis, enrolled in a pregnancy study. Here the CDR3 reads CASSGERENEQYF. The CDR3 DNA is TGTGCCAGCAGCGGAGAAAGAGAAAACGAGCAGTACTTC. Full variable domain (remainder filled in from reference TRBV9 and TRBJ2-7): DSGVTQTPKHLITATGQRVTLRCSPRSGDLSVYWYQQSLDQGLQFLIQYYNGEERAKGNILERFSAQQFPDLHSELNLSSLELGDSALYFCASSGERENEQYFGPGTRLTVT.